These T cell receptor beta chains were read from a single sample in a study of CD8 T cells in Susac syndrome. One entry per CDR3 protein, called by TCRdb with MiXCR from the immunoSEQ multiplex PCR reads. The sample contains 200,000 to 250,000 distinct CDR3 sequences, 85% to 95% of which appear only once. Material for sequencing was CD4+ T cells from PBMCs. These receptors all come from a human donor with multiple sclerosis. Each CDR3 is given with its conserved first and last residue.

TRBV12-3/TRBV12-4	TRBJ1-1	CASSLEGTEAFF
TRBV15	TRBJ2-2	CATSGTRLAAGELFF
TRBV2	TRBJ2-3	CASGLDDDTQYF
TRBV20-1	TRBJ1-2	CSANGGYRNGYTF
TRBV3-1	TRBJ2-7	CASSQSSTEQYF
TRBV11-2	TRBJ1-2	CASSPTGYAGYTF
TRBV30	TRBJ1-6	CAWSVTAQYNSPLHF
TRBV27	TRBJ2-1	CATSPGQPYNEQFF
TRBV30	TRBJ2-7	CAWSVVGSSYEQYF
TRBV12-3/TRBV12-4	TRBJ2-1	CASSPGRGTEAEEQFF
TRBV19	TRBJ2-1	CASSPGGGINEQFF
TRBV7-2	TRBJ1-2	CASSNYRDGYTF
TRBV7-9	TRBJ2-5	CASSRDRGIQETQYF
TRBV29-1	TRBJ2-1	CSLVERGVYNEQFF
TRBV20-1	TRBJ1-4	CSTRQGRNEKLFF
TRBV9	TRBJ2-1	CASSVGPSGVYNEQFF
TRBV5-1	TRBJ2-6	CASSLDGNSGANVLTF
TRBV9	TRBJ2-7	CASSLHRDSYEQYF
TRBV5-6	TRBJ2-5	CASKPPSGREETQYF
TRBV5-1	TRBJ1-2	CASSLSGQEYGYTF
TRBV30	TRBJ1-4	CAWQRDSNEKLFF
TRBV29-1	TRBJ2-5	CSVAGLAGAQETQYF
TRBV18	TRBJ1-1	CASSFQYKENTEAFF
TRBV30	TRBJ2-5	CAWRVGQHQETQYF
TRBV30	TRBJ2-7	CAWTLGVHEQYF
TRBV6-5	TRBJ2-7	CASSFRYSSYEQYF
TRBV20-1	TRBJ2-3	CSASSLLATDTQYF
TRBV20-1	TRBJ1-2	CSAAGRTENYGYTF
TRBV3-1	TRBJ1-5	CASSQSGTDSNQPQHF
TRBV30	TRBJ1-5	CAWTRPGSNQPQHF
TRBV11-1	TRBJ1-6	CASSRSPYGTDQVDPPLHF
TRBV7-3	TRBJ2-1	CASSPTASVINEQFF
TRBV28	TRBJ1-1	CASSLTGRITEAFF
TRBV3-1	TRBJ1-6	CASSQGVLQSPLHF
TRBV7-2	TRBJ1-3	CASSLQDTTIYF
TRBV5-1	TRBJ2-2	CASTPYGVDTGELFF
TRBV20-1	TRBJ2-3	CSARTSPNTDTQYF
TRBV29-1	TRBJ1-1	CSVVGGVSNTEAFF
TRBV3-1	TRBJ1-1	CASSQERTAFF
TRBV20-1	TRBJ1-2	CSAGGGYTF
TRBV2	TRBJ1-6	CATRLDLNSPLHF
TRBV14	TRBJ2-7	CASSVAQGVMQYF
TRBV20-1	TRBJ2-1	CSARKERGQFF
TRBV29-1	TRBJ1-2	CSVQTLGTANYGYTF
TRBV5-1	TRBJ1-2	CASSSPGTYGYTF
TRBV5-1	TRBJ1-5	CASSLAGTSNQPQHF
TRBV9	TRBJ1-2	CASQTTGANYGYTF
TRBV29-1	TRBJ2-3	CSAGPGQAADTQYF
TRBV6-6	TRBJ1-2	CASSSGQGDGYTF
TRBV30	TRBJ2-5	CAWGHRGRGEETQYF
TRBV29-1	TRBJ2-1	CSVSLRLAGGINEQFF
TRBV20-1	TRBJ2-3	CSARDLAGGPADTQYF
TRBV18	TRBJ1-5	CASSPGTDSNQPQHF
TRBV30	TRBJ2-3	CAWSSYLRLAGRTDTQYF